This TCR beta chain was captured by sequencing in a study of blood T cell repertoires in COVID-19. The wider study: In each case, the material was cDNA or gDNA derived from T cells, B-cell-depleted T cells, or PBMCs.

CDR3 length equals 16 residues. V was shortened by 0 bases and J by 0 bases, with 9 bases between the two germline ends. From germline, CDR1 is SGHAT and CDR2 FQNNGV. Authors' data handling: Estimation of nucleated cell counts relied on the amplification of reference gene primers. The protocol was immunoSEQ multiplex PCR, while the TCRdb copy is restricted to in-frame clones and leaves out a portion. V, J and clone size reflect that table, while D and trimming were determined from the DNA. The repertoire has approximately 63,000 clones, about 70% of them found once; the top ten carry roughly 47%. Material for sequencing was peripheral blood. The chain combines TRBV11-2 with TRBJ1-5; no firm D call. This sequence was found in a woman of 80 years or more with acute or convalescent COVID-19. The CDR3: CASSLDGEYSNQPQHF. The CDR3 DNA reads TGTGCCAGCAGCTTAGATGGAGAATATAGCAATCAGCCCCAGCATTTT.